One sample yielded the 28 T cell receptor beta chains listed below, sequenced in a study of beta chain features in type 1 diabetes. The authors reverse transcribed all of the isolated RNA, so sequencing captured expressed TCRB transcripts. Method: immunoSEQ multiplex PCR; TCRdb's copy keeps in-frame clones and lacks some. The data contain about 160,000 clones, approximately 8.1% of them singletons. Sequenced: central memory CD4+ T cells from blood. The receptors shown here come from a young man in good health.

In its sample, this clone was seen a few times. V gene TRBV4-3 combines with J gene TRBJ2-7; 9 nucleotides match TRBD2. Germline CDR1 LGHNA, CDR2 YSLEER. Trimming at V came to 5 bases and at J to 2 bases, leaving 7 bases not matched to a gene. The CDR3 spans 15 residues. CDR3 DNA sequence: TGCGCCAGCAGCTCAGGCGGGGGGGAACCCTACGAGCAGTACTTC. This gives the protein CASSSGGGEPYEQYF.

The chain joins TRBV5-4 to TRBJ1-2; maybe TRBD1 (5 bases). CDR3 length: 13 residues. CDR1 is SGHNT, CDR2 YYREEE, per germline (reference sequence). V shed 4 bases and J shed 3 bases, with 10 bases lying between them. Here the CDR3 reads CASSQETDYGYTF. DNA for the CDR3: TGTGCCAGCAGCCAAGAGACAGACTATGGCTACACCTTC.

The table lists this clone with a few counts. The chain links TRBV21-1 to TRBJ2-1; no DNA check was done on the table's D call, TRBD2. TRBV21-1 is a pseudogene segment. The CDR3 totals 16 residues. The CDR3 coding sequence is TGTGCCAGCAGCAAGCCGAGCGGGAATCACTACAATGAGCAGTTCTTC. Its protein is CASSKPSGNHYNEQFF.

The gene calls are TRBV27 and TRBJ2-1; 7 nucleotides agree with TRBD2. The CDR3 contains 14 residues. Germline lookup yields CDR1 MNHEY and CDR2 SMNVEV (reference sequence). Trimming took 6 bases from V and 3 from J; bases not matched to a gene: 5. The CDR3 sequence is CASSSPGGYNEQFF. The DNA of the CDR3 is TGTGCCAGCAGCTCTCCGGGGGGCTACAATGAGCAGTTCTTC.

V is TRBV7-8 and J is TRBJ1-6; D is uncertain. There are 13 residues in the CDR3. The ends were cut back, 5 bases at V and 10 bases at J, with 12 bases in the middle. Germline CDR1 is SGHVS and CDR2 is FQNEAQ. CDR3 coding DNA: TGTGCCAGCAGCCTAGAAATCCGGTCACCCCTCCACTTT. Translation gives CASSLEIRSPLHF.

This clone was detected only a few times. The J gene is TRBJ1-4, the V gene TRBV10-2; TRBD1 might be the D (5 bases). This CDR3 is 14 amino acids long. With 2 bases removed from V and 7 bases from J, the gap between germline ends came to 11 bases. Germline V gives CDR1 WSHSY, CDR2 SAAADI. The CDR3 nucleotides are TGCGCCAGCAGTGAGCAGGGCCCAGGTGAAAAACTGTTTTTT. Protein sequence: CASSEQGPGEKLFF.

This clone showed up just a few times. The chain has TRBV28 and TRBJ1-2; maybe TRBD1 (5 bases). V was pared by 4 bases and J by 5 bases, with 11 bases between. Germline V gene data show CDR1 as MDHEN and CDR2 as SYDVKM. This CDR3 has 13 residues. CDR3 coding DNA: TGTGCCAGCAGTTGGGGGGAAATATATGGCTACACCTTC. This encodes CASSWGEIYGYTF.

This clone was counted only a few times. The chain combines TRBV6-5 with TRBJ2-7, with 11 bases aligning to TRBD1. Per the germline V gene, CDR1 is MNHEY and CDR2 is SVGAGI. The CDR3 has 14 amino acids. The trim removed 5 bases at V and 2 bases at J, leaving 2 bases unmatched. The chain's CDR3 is CASSRDRGAYEQYF. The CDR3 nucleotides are TGTGCCAGCAGTCGGGACAGGGGGGCCTACGAGCAGTACTTC.

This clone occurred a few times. This CDR3 reads CASSLYRNTGELFF. The CDR3 nucleotides read TGTGCCAGCAGCTTATACAGAAACACCGGGGAGCTGTTTTTT. This chain uses TRBV7-2 with TRBJ2-2; D not certain. This CDR3 comprises 14 residues. The germline gives CDR1 SGHTA, CDR2 FQGNSA. The ends were cut back, 2 bases at V and 2 bases at J, with 6 bases in the middle.

CDR3 DNA: TGTGCCAGCAGTTTCCACCGGGGTATAGCGGGGGGGCGTAATGAGCAGTTCTTC. Translation gives CASSFHRGIAGGRNEQFF. This chain joins TRBV28 and TRBJ2-1; 11 bases line up with TRBD2. Germline V gives CDR1 MDHEN, CDR2 SYDVKM. With 3 bases clipped from V and 7 bases from J, the junction kept 14 bases outside the gene matches. The CDR3 runs to 18 residues.

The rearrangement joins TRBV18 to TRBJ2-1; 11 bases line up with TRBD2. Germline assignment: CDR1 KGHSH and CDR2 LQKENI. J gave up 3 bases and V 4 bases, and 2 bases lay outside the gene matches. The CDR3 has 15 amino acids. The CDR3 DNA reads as TGTGCCAGCTCACAGACTAGCGGGAACTACAATGAGCAGTTCTTC. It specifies CASSQTSGNYNEQFF.

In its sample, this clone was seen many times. The CDR3: CAWRKQGDQPQHF. In DNA, the CDR3 is TGTGCCTGGAGAAAACAGGGGGATCAGCCCCAGCATTTT. This chain uses TRBV30 with TRBJ1-5; 8 nucleotides match TRBD1. This CDR3 region has 13 residues. The V gene end was trimmed by 3 bases and the J gene end by 5 bases; junction bases not matched to a gene: 3. Germline V gives CDR1 GTSNPN, CDR2 SVGIG (reference sequence).

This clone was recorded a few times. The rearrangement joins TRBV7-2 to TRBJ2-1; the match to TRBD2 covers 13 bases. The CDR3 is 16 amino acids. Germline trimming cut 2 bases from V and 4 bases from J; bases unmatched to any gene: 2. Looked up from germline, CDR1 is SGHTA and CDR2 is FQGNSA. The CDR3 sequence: CASSLTSGGGYNEQFF. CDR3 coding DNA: TGTGCCAGCAGCTTAACTAGCGGGGGGGGATACAATGAGCAGTTCTTC.

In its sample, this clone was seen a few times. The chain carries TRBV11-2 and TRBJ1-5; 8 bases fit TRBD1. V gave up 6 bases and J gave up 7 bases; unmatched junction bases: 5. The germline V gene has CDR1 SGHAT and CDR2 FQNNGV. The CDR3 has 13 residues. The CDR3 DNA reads TGTGCCAGCAGTTACGACAGGGGACAGCCCCAGCATTTT. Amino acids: CASSYDRGQPQHF. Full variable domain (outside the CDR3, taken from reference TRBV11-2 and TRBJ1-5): EAGVAQSPRYKIIEKRQSVAFWCNPISGHATLYWYQQILGQGPKLLIQFQNNGVVDDSQLPKDRFSAERLKGVDSTLKIQPAKLEDSAVYLCASSYDRGQPQHFGDGTRLSIL.

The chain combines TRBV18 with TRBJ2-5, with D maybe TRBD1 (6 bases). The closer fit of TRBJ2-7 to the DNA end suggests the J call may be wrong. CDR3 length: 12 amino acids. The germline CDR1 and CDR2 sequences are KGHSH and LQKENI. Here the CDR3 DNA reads TGTGCCAGCTCACCCGACAGGAACGAGCAGTACTTC. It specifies CASSPDRNEQYF.

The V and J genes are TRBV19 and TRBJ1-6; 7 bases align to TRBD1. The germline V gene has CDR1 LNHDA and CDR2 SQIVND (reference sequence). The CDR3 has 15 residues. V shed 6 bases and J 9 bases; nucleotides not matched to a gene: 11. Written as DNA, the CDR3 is TGTGCCAGTAGCCCGGACAGGCTAGTGCTTTCACCCCTCCACTTT. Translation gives CASSPDRLVLSPLHF.

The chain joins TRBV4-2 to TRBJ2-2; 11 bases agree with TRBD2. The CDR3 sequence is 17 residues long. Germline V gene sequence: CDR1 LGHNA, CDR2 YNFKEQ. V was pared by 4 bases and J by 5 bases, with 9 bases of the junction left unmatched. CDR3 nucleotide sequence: TGTGCCAGCAGCCGTGAGACTAGCGGGACCCTAACCGGGGAGCTGTTTTTT. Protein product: CASSRETSGTLTGELFF.

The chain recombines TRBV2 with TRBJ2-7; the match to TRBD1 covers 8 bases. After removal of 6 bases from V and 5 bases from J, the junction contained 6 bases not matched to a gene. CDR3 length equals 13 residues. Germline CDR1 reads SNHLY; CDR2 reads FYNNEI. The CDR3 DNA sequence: TGTGCCAGCAGCGTGACAGGGGTGAACGAGCAGTACTTC. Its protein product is CASSVTGVNEQYF.

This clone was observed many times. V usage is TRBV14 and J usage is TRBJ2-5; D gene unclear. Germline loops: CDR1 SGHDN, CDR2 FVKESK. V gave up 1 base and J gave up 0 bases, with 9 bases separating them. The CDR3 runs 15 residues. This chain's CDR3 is CASSQGSLYQETQYF. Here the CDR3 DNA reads TGTGCCAGCAGCCAAGGAAGCCTGTACCAAGAGACCCAGTACTTC.

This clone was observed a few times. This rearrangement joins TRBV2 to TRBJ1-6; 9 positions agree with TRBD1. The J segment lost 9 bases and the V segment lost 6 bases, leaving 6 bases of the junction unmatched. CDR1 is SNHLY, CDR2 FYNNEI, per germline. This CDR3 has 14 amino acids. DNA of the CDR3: TGTGCCAGCAGACGGGACAGGGTGCTTTCACCCCTCCACTTT. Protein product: CASRRDRVLSPLHF.

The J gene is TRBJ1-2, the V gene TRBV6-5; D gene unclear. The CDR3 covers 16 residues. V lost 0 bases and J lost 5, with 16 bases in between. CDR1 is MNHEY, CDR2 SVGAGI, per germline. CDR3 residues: CASSYSSHSGGYGYTF. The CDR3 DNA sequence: TGTGCCAGCAGTTACTCGAGTCATTCTGGCGGGTATGGCTACACCTTC.

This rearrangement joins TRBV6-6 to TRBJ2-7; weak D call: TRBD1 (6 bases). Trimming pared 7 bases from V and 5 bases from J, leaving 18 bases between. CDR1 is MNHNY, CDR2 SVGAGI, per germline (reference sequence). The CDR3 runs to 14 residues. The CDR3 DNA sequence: TGTGCCAGCACCACTTACAGGGACGCCCACGAGCAGTACTTC. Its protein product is CASTTYRDAHEQYF.

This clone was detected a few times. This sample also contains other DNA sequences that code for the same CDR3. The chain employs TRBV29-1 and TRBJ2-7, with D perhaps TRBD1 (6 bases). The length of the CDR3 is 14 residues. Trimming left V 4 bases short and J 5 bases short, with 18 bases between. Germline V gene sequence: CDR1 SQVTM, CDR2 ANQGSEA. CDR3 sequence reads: CSVVTGTSLHEQYF. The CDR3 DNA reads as TGCAGCGTTGTTACGGGGACAAGTTTGCACGAGCAGTACTTC.

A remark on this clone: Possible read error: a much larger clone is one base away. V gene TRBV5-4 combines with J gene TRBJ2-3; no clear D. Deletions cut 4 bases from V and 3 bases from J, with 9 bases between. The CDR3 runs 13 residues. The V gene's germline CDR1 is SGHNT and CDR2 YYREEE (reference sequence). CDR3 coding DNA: TGTGCCAGCAGCCAAGCCTTGACAGATACGCAGTATTTT. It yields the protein CASSQALTDTQYF.

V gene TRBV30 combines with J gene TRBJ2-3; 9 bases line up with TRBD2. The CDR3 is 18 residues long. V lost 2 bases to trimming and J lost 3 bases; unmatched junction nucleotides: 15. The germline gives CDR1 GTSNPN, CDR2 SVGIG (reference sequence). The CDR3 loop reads CAWSPQVFSGSRTDTQYF. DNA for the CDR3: TGTGCCTGGAGTCCACAGGTATTTAGCGGGAGCCGAACAGATACGCAGTATTTT.

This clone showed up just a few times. Written as DNA, the CDR3 is TGTGCCAGCAGCTTAGCAGGGGTCGGCTACACCTTC. The encoded protein is CASSLAGVGYTF. This chain uses TRBV11-1 with TRBJ1-2; D might be TRBD1 (5 bases). V was trimmed by 0 bases and J by 8 bases, leaving 7 bases between them. From germline, CDR1 is SGHAT and CDR2 FQDESV (reference sequence). The CDR3 totals 12 residues.

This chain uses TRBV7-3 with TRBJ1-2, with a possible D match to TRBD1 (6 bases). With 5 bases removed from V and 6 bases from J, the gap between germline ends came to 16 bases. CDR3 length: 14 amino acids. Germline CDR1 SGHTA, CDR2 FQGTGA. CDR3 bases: TGTGCCAGCAGCCCACCGGACAGTTGGAATGGCTACACCTTC. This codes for CASSPPDSWNGYTF.

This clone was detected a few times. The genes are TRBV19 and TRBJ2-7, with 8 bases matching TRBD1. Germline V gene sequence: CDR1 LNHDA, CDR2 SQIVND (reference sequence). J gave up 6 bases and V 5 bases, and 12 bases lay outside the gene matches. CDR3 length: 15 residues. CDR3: CASSPSWTGLVEQYF. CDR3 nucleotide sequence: TGTGCCAGTAGTCCCTCGTGGACAGGGTTGGTCGAGCAGTACTTC.